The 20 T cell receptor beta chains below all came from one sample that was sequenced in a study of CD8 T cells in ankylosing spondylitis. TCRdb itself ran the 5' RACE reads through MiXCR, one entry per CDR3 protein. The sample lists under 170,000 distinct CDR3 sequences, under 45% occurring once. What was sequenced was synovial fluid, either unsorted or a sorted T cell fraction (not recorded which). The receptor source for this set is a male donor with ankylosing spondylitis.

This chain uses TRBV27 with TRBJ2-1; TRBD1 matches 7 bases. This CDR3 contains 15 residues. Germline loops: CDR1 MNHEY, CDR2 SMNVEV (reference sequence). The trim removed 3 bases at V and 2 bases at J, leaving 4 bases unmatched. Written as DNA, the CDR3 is TGTGCCAGCAGTTTGGGTAGGGGGCCCTACAATGAGCAGTTCTTC. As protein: CASSLGRGPYNEQFF.

Written as DNA, the CDR3 is TGTGCCACCAGTGTCGAGGGGGCTTACAATCAGCCCCAGCATTTT. Translated, it gives CATSVEGAYNQPQHF. The rearrangement uses TRBV15 and TRBJ1-5; 7 bases align to TRBD1. CDR1 and CDR2 (germline): LNHNV, YYDKDF (reference sequence). The V segment lost 6 bases and the J segment 3 bases; nucleotides outside the gene matches: 8. The CDR3 has 15 amino acids.

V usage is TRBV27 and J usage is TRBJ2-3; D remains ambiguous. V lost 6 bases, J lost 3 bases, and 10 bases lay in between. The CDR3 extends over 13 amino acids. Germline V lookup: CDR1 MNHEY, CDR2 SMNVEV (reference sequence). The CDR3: CASSGGPTDTQYF. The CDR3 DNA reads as TGTGCCAGCAGCGGCGGACCAACAGATACGCAGTATTTT.

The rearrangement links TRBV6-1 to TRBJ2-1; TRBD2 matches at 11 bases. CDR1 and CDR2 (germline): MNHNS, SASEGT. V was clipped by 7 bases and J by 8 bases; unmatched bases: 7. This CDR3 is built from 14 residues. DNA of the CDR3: TGTGCCAGCACCCGACTAGCGGGAAACCATGAGCAGTTCTTC. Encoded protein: CASTRLAGNHEQFF.

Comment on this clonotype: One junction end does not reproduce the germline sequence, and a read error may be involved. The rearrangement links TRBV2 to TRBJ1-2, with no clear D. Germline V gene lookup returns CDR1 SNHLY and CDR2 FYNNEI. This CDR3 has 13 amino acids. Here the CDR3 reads CASREEANYGYTF. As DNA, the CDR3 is TGTGCCAGCAGAGAAGAAGCTAACTATGGCTACACCTTC.

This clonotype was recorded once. CDR3 residues: CASSSPSWDWAGTYEQYF. In nucleotides, the CDR3 is TGTGCCAGCAGCTCGCCCTCGTGGGATTGGGCGGGGACCTACGAGCAGTACTTC. This sequence joins TRBV11-1 and TRBJ2-7; D perhaps matches TRBD2 (6 bases). The CDR3 extends over 18 amino acids. V was trimmed by 4 bases and J by 2 bases, leaving 24 bases between them. Germline V gives CDR1 SGHAT, CDR2 FQDESV (reference sequence).

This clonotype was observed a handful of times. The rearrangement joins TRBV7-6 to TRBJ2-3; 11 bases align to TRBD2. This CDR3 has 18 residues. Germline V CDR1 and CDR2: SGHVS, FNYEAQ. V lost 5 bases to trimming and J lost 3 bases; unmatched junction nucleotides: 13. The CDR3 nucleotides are TGTGCCAGCAGCCCCAGGGAGGATAGGACTAGCGGGACAGATACGCAGTATTTT. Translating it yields CASSPREDRTSGTDTQYF.

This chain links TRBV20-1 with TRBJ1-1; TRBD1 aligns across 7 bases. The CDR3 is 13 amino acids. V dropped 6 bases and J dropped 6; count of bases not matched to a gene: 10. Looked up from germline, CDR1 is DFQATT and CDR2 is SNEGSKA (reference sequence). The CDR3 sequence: CSADRTGHAEAFF. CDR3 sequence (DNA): TGCAGTGCGGACCGGACAGGTCACGCTGAAGCTTTCTTT.

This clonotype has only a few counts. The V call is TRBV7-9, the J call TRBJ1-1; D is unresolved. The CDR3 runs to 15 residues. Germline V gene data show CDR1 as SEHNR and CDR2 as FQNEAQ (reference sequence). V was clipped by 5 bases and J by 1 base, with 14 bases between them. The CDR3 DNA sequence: TGTGCCAGCAGCCCACCTCGAGAATCGAACACTGAAGCTTTCTTT. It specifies CASSPPRESNTEAFF.

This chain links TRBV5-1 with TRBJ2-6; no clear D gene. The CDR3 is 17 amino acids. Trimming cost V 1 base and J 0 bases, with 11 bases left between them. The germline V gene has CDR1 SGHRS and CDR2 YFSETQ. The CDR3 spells CASSLRTANSGANVLTF. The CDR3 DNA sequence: TGCGCCAGCAGCTTGCGGACGGCGAACTCTGGGGCCAACGTCCTGACTTTC.

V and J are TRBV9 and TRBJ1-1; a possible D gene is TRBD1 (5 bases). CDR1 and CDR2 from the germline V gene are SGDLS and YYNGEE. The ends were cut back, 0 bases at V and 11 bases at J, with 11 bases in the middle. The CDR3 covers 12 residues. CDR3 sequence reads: CASSVGGDPAFF. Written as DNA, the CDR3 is TGTGCCAGCAGCGTAGGGGGCGACCCCGCTTTCTTT.

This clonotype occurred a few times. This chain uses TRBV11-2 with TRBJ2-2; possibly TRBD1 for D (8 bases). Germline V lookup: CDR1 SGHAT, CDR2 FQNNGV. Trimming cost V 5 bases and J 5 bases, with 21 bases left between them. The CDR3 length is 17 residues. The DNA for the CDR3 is TGTGCCAGCAGCCCGACTTGTGGACAGGGAGGGACCGGGGAGCTGTTTTTT. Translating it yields CASSPTCGQGGTGELFF. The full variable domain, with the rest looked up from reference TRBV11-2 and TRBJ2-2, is EAGVAQSPRYKIIEKRQSVAFWCNPISGHATLYWYQQILGQGPKLLIQFQNNGVVDDSQLPKDRFSAERLKGVDSTLKIQPAKLEDSAVYLCASSPTCGQGGTGELFFGEGSRLTVL.

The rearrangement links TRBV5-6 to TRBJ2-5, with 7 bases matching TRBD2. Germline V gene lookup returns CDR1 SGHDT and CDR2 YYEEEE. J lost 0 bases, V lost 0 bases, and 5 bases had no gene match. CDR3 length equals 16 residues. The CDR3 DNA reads TGTGCCAGCAGCTTGGGGGCAGCGGGGTACCAAGAGACCCAGTACTTC. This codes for CASSLGAAGYQETQYF.

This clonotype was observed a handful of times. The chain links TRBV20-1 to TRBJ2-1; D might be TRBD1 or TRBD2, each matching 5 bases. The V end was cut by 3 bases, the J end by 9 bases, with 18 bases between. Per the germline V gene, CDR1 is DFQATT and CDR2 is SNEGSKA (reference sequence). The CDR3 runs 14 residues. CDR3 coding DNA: TGCAGTGCTAGGACCGGGACGGAGTTCGGTGAGCAGTTCTTC. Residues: CSARTGTEFGEQFF.

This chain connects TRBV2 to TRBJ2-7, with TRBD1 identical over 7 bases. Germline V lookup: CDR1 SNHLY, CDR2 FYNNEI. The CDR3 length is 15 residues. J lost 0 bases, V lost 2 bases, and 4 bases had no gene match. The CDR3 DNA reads TGTGCCAGCAGTGAAATGAGACAGGGCTCCTACGAGCAGTACTTC. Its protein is CASSEMRQGSYEQYF.

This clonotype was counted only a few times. The CDR3 spells CASSLMDEQFF. CDR3 in DNA: TGTGCCAGCAGCTTGATGGATGAGCAGTTCTTC. The V and J genes are TRBV5-6 and TRBJ2-1; the D is unclear. The V end lost 1 base, the J end lost 8 bases, and 4 bases lay between the germline ends. The germline V gene has CDR1 SGHDT and CDR2 YYEEEE. This CDR3 has 11 amino acids.

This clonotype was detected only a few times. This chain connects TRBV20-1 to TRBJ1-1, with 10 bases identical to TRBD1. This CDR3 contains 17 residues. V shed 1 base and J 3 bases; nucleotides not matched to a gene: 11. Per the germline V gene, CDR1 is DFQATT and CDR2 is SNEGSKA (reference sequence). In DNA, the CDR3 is TGCAGTGCTAGAGGAGGACAGGGGGTACCTTCGGACACTGAAGCTTTCTTT. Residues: CSARGGQGVPSDTEAFF.

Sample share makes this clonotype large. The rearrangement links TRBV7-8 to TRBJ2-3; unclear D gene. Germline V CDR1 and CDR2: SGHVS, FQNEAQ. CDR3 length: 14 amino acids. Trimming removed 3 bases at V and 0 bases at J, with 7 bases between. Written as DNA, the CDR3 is TGTGCCAGCAGCTTTGCGGCTAGCACAGATACGCAGTATTTT. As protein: CASSFAASTDTQYF.

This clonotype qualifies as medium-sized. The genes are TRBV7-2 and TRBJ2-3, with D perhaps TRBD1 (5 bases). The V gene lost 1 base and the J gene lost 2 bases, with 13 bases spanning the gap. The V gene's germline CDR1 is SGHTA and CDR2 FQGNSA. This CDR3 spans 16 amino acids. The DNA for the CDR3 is TGTGCCAGCAGCTTAGGGCCACTACAGGTCACAGATACGCAGTATTTT. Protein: CASSLGPLQVTDTQYF.

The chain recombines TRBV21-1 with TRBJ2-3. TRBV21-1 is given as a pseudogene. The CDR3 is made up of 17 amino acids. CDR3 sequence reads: CASSKARRRYSTDTQYF. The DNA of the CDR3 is TGTGCCAGCAGCAAAGCGCGAAGGCGGTACTCGACAGATACGCAGTATTTT.